The 27 T cell receptor beta chains below come from one sample, sequenced in a study of radiotherapy plus CTLA-4 blockade in lung cancer. TCRdb's copy holds only in-frame clones and misses some; the assay was immunoSEQ multiplex PCR. Among some 110,000 clones, about 90% were seen once, and the ten largest hold about 7%. This sample comprised peripheral blood, obtained from a patient treated with radiotherapy plus ipilimumab. All receptors derive from a human donor with non-small cell lung cancer that progressed on radiotherapy plus ipilimumab.

This clone was observed a handful of times. V is TRBV7-3 and J is TRBJ2-5, with D perhaps given as TRBD1 or TRBD2 (5 bases each). The CDR3 runs 14 residues. Germline V gives CDR1 SGHTA, CDR2 FQGTGA. V was pared by 3 bases and J by 2 bases, with 10 bases between. CDR3 nucleotides: TGTGCCAGCAGCTTTGGGACGGAACAAGAGACCCAGTACTTC. This gives the protein CASSFGTEQETQYF.

The chain combines TRBV11-2 with TRBJ2-6; a possible D gene is TRBD1 (6 bases). CDR3 length: 18 amino acids. Trimming pared 5 bases from V and 1 base from J, leaving 18 bases between. CDR1 and CDR2 from the germline V gene are SGHAT and FQNNGV. This chain's CDR3 is CASSAQQGLQSGANVLTF. As DNA, the CDR3 is TGTGCCAGCAGCGCCCAACAGGGATTACAGTCTGGGGCCAACGTCCTGACTTTC.

CDR3 amino acids: CASSLGSGNTIYF. CDR3 sequence (DNA): TGTGCCAGCAGCTTAGGGTCTGGAAACACCATATATTTT. The chain couples TRBV7-3 to TRBJ1-3; D is ambiguous. This CDR3 contains 13 residues. CDR1 is SGHTA and CDR2 is FQGTGA in the germline V gene. V lost 2 bases and J 1 base, leaving 3 bases between the germline ends.

CDR3 sequence (DNA): TGTGCCATCAGTGAGTCGCTCCGGGGCCAACGTTATGGCTACACCTTC. It translates to CAISESLRGQRYGYTF. The chain combines TRBV10-3 with TRBJ1-2; a weak D match, TRBD1 (5 bases). Trimming left V 0 bases short and J 5 bases short, with 16 bases between. Germline CDR1 is ENHRY and CDR2 is SYGVKD. CDR3 length equals 16 residues.

The CDR3 bases are TGTGCCAGCAGCCTGGACTCATGGTACCAAGAGACCCAGTACTTC. It yields the protein CASSLDSWYQETQYF. This chain links TRBV5-5 with TRBJ2-5; tentatively, D is TRBD2 (5 bases). Between the trimmed V and J ends, which lost 4 bases and 0 bases, there was a span of 13 bases. CDR1 SGHKS and CDR2 YYEKEE come from the germline V gene (reference sequence). The CDR3 runs to 15 residues.

This chain uses TRBV4-1 with TRBJ2-1; 9 nucleotides agree with TRBD2. V shed 1 base and J 3 bases; nucleotides not matched to a gene: 7. Germline V gene sequence: CDR1 MGHRA, CDR2 YSYEKL. This CDR3 region has 17 residues. The CDR3 loop is CASSQVELAGNYNEQFF. Here the CDR3 DNA reads TGCGCCAGCAGCCAAGTCGAGCTAGCGGGGAACTACAATGAGCAGTTCTTC.

This chain uses TRBV2 with TRBJ2-2, with 10 bases fitting TRBD2. Germline assignment: CDR1 SNHLY and CDR2 FYNNEI. The V and J ends lost 7 bases and 0 bases, in that order; junction bases with no gene match: 2. This CDR3 has 15 amino acids. CDR3 protein: CASTGLAANTGELFF. The CDR3 nucleotides are TGTGCCAGCACCGGACTAGCGGCGAACACCGGGGAGCTGTTTTTT.

V gene TRBV2 combines with J gene TRBJ2-5; weak D call: TRBD1 (6 bases). This CDR3 is built from 14 residues. The germline V gene encodes CDR1 SNHLY and CDR2 FYNNEI. V shed 6 bases and J shed 2 bases, with 13 bases lying between them. CDR3 loop: CASRTGTMQETQYF. CDR3 in DNA: TGTGCCAGCAGGACGGGGACAATGCAAGAGACCCAGTACTTC.

This clone was seen a few times. The V and J genes are TRBV5-1 and TRBJ2-1; D perhaps matches TRBD2 (6 bases). The V and J ends lost 1 base and 5 bases respectively, with 13 bases between them. The CDR3 is made up of 15 amino acids. The germline gives CDR1 SGHRS, CDR2 YFSETQ. DNA for the CDR3: TGCGCCAGCAGCTTGTTACTAGCTCCCGACAATGAGCAGTTCTTC. The encoded protein is CASSLLLAPDNEQFF.

This clone showed up just once. The chain uses TRBV28 and TRBJ2-1, with D hard to call. CDR1 is MDHEN, CDR2 SYDVKM, per germline. V dropped 2 bases and J dropped 3 bases, with 2 bases sitting between them. The CDR3 is 12 residues long. This CDR3 is CASSLSYNEQFF. The CDR3 DNA reads TGTGCCAGCAGTTTAAGCTACAATGAGCAGTTCTTC.

J is TRBJ1-3 and V is TRBV30; no clear D. Germline values: CDR1 GTSNPN, CDR2 SVGIG (reference sequence). The V and J ends lost 1 base and 2 bases respectively, with 9 bases between them. The CDR3 has 14 amino acids. The CDR3 protein is CAWSDRGAGNTIYF. In nucleotides, the CDR3 is TGTGCCTGGAGTGACCGTGGGGCTGGAAACACCATATATTTT.

The gene calls are TRBV19 and TRBJ2-5, with TRBD2 matching 7 bases. With V trimmed by 6 bases and J by 2 bases, 6 bases remained unmatched. CDR3 size: 14 residues. Germline V gives CDR1 LNHDA, CDR2 SQIVND (reference sequence). The CDR3 coding sequence is TGTGCCAGTAGATCTGGGGGGGGTCAAGAGACCCAGTACTTC. Translation gives CASRSGGGQETQYF.

This clone was observed a few times. This sequence joins TRBV5-1 and TRBJ1-1, with D unresolved. V was pared by 0 bases and J by 1 base, with 4 bases between. CDR1 and CDR2 from the germline V gene are SGHRS and YFSETQ. The CDR3 sequence is 13 residues long. The CDR3 region is CASSLAGNTEAFF. The CDR3 bases are TGCGCCAGCAGCTTGGCTGGGAACACTGAAGCTTTCTTT.

CDR3 sequence: CASRDDFGGRGDEQYF. CDR3 nucleotide sequence: TGCGCCAGCAGAGACGACTTTGGTGGGAGGGGCGACGAGCAGTACTTC. V is TRBV5-1 and J is TRBJ2-7; TRBD2 matches 7 bases. Germline CDR1 reads SGHRS; CDR2 reads YFSETQ. The CDR3 extends over 16 amino acids. Trimming at V came to 5 bases and at J to 5 bases, leaving 16 bases not matched to a gene.

This clone has just one count. The chain recombines TRBV6-6 with TRBJ1-2, with D unresolved. CDR3 size: 12 residues. Germline V CDR1 and CDR2: MNHNY, SVGAGI (reference sequence). With 7 bases removed from V and 4 bases from J, the gap between germline ends came to 10 bases. In DNA form, the CDR3 reads TGTGCCAGCACCCACAAGGGCTATGGCTACACCTTC. Protein sequence: CASTHKGYGYTF.

This chain connects TRBV10-3 to TRBJ1-3, with 7 nucleotides matching TRBD1. With 8 bases clipped from V and 0 bases from J, the junction kept 1 base outside the gene matches. CDR1 ENHRY and CDR2 SYGVKD come from the germline V gene. There are 13 residues in the CDR3. The CDR3 coding sequence is TGTGCCATCGGGACAGACTCTGGAAACACCATATATTTT. Amino acid sequence: CAIGTDSGNTIYF.

J is TRBJ2-7 and V is TRBV19; D is possibly TRBD1 or TRBD2 (5 bases each). V lost 4 bases and J lost 7, with 14 bases in between. This CDR3 spans 13 amino acids. The germline V gene encodes CDR1 LNHDA and CDR2 SQIVND (reference sequence). The CDR3 nucleotides read TGTGCCAGTAGTAGGGACCCACGCGGAGAGCAGTACTTC. Amino acid sequence: CASSRDPRGEQYF.

The genes are TRBV5-1 and TRBJ2-1; 8 bases agree with TRBD2. With V trimmed by 4 bases and J by 5 bases, 8 bases remained unmatched. The V gene's germline CDR1 is SGHRS and CDR2 YFSETQ. The CDR3 runs 15 residues. This CDR3 is CASSTSGSGHNEQFF. The CDR3 DNA follows: TGCGCCAGCAGCACCAGCGGGAGCGGGCACAATGAGCAGTTCTTC.

This clone appeared a single time. The chain has TRBV10-3 and TRBJ2-7, with a weak D call TRBD2 (5 bases). Trimming took 6 bases from V and 2 from J, leaving 8 bases between them. Germline V gene sequence: CDR1 ENHRY, CDR2 SYGVKD. The CDR3 is 12 amino acids. This chain's CDR3 is CAIRDYTYEQYF. The CDR3 coding sequence is TGTGCCATCAGAGACTATACCTACGAGCAGTACTTC.

This clone came up once. Its ends do not fully match the called genes, so a read error is possible. The chain combines TRBV19 with TRBJ2-2, with no clear D. Germline loops: CDR1 LNHDA, CDR2 SQIVND (reference sequence). The length of the CDR3 is 15 residues. The CDR3 here is CAGSDTRRGTGELFF. The CDR3, as DNA: TGTGCCGGTAGTGATACACGCCGCGGCACCGGGGAGCTGTTTTTT.

This clone was seen just once. The rearrangement uses TRBV5-1 and TRBJ2-3; TRBD2 matches at 11 bases. Germline CDR1 and CDR2: SGHRS and YFSETQ. The CDR3 sequence is 14 residues long. J gave up 4 bases and V 5 bases, and 3 bases lay outside the gene matches. Written as DNA, the CDR3 is TGCGCCAGCAGAATACTAGCGGGAGCAGATACGCAGTATTTT. It is translated as CASRILAGADTQYF.

The CDR3 loop reads CASVGRAGNSYNEQFF. CDR3 nucleotide sequence: TGTGCCAGTGTGGGCCGGGCGGGGAACTCCTACAATGAGCAGTTCTTC. The chain has TRBV19 and TRBJ2-1, with D possibly TRBD2 on 6 matching bases. CDR1 and CDR2 (germline): LNHDA, SQIVND (reference sequence). V was pared by 8 bases and J by 0 bases, with 17 bases between. CDR3 length: 16 amino acids.

The V gene is TRBV4-2, the J gene TRBJ2-7; 8 bases match TRBD1. Germline V CDR1 and CDR2: LGHNA, YNFKEQ. Trimming cost V 4 bases and J 1 base; bases outside gene matches: 6. CDR3 size: 15 residues. The CDR3 reads CASSPGGRDSYEQYF. CDR3 DNA sequence: TGTGCCAGCAGCCCAGGGGGCAGGGATTCCTACGAGCAGTACTTC.

The J gene is TRBJ1-3, the V gene TRBV19, with unresolved D. Trimming cost V 4 bases and J 0 bases, with 10 bases left between them. In germline, CDR1 is LNHDA, CDR2 SQIVND (reference sequence). The CDR3 totals 15 residues. CDR3 nucleotide sequence: TGTGCCAGTAGTAATCGTCTAAACTCTGGAAACACCATATATTTT. Encoded protein: CASSNRLNSGNTIYF.

The rearrangement uses TRBV6-6 and TRBJ1-4, with D perhaps TRBD1 (5 bases). The V gene's germline CDR1 is MNHNY and CDR2 SVGAGI (reference sequence). This CDR3 has 16 amino acids. The V and J ends lost 6 bases and 3 bases respectively, with 17 bases between them. The CDR3, as DNA: TGTGCCAGCAGACAAACGGGGGTAGGGTCTAATGAAAAACTGTTTTTT. Translating it yields CASRQTGVGSNEKLFF.

This clone was seen once. The chain uses TRBV29-1 and TRBJ2-1, with 8 positions matching TRBD2. This CDR3 has 16 amino acids. Trimming took 4 bases from V and 0 from J; bases not matched to a gene: 8. Germline CDR1 is SQVTM and CDR2 is ANQGSEA. The CDR3 nucleotides read TGCAGCGTTGGTGGGACTAGTTCGACCTCCTACAATGAGCAGTTCTTC. It translates to CSVGGTSSTSYNEQFF.

The chain links TRBV6-6 to TRBJ2-3; TRBD2 agrees at 13 bases. The V segment lost 5 bases and the J segment 4 bases; nucleotides outside the gene matches: 3. The CDR3 runs to 15 residues. The germline gives CDR1 MNHNY, CDR2 SVGAGI (reference sequence). The CDR3 protein is CASSGTSGKADTQYF. CDR3 DNA: TGTGCCAGCAGTGGGACTAGCGGGAAGGCAGATACGCAGTATTTT.